A single sample is the source of the 18 T cell receptor beta chains below, sequenced in a study of blood T cell repertoires in COVID-19. Assay used: immunoSEQ multiplex PCR; TCRdb lists only in-frame clones, some missing. The sample includes about 100,000 clones, approximately 92% of them seen just once. Sequenced material: peripheral blood. These receptors came from a man in his forties or fifties with active COVID-19.

This rearrangement joins TRBV10-1 to TRBJ2-1; 7 bases line up with TRBD2. The CDR3 has 14 residues. Trimming at V came to 4 bases and at J to 7 bases, leaving 7 bases not matched to a gene. The germline V gene has CDR1 WNHNN and CDR2 SYGVQD (reference sequence). The DNA of the CDR3 is TGCGCCAGCAGTGCGACTAGCCGGATGAATGAGCAGTTCTTC. Its translation is CASSATSRMNEQFF.

The chain is built from TRBV30 and TRBJ1-5; a possible D gene is TRBD1 (5 bases). Trimming took 3 bases from V and 1 from J, leaving 13 bases between them. The CDR3 runs to 15 residues. The germline gives CDR1 GTSNPN, CDR2 SVGIG (reference sequence). The CDR3 DNA reads as TGTGCCTGGAGGTCCAGGGCGATGAGCAATCAGCCCCAGCATTTT. It codes for CAWRSRAMSNQPQHF.

This clone was observed a single time. The rearrangement uses TRBV5-1 and TRBJ1-6; D unclear. Trimming shortened V by 0 bases and J by 0 bases, and 4 bases separated the two germline ends. The CDR3 length is 15 residues. Germline V gene data show CDR1 as SGHRS and CDR2 as YFSETQ. The CDR3 DNA reads TGCGCCAGCAGCTTGGAGAGCTCCTATAATTCACCCCTCCACTTT. Its translation is CASSLESSYNSPLHF.

The V gene is TRBV3-1 (or the pseudogene TRBV3-2), the J gene TRBJ1-5, with a possible D match to TRBD1 (5 bases). V was shortened by 1 base and J by 7 bases, with 11 bases between the two germline ends. Germline loops: CDR1 LGHDT, CDR2 YNNKEL (reference sequence). The length of the CDR3 is 14 residues. For the CDR3, the DNA is TGTGCCAGCAGCCAAGTAGCAGGGAACCAGCCCCAGCATTTT. Amino acids: CASSQVAGNQPQHF.

The chain couples TRBV6-6 to TRBJ2-1; D perhaps matches TRBD1 (6 bases). Germline V CDR1 and CDR2: MNHNY, SVGAGI (reference sequence). The V end was cut by 0 bases, the J end by 10 bases, with 7 bases between. The CDR3 loop spans 12 amino acids. The CDR3 region has the DNA TGTGCCAGCAGTTACTCCGGGACAGAGCAGTTCTTC. Its protein is CASSYSGTEQFF.

This clone was recorded once. The chain employs TRBV7-8 and TRBJ1-1; no clear D gene. Looked up from germline, CDR1 is SGHVS and CDR2 is FQNEAQ. The CDR3 has 11 amino acids. V dropped 5 bases and J dropped 5 bases, with 6 bases sitting between them. The DNA for the CDR3 is TGTGCCAGCAGCCCGCGAACTGAAGCTTTCTTT. Translating gives CASSPRTEAFF.

V gene TRBV7-6 combines with J gene TRBJ1-1; D is uncertain. The V end lost 5 bases, the J end lost 1 base, and 8 bases lay between the germline ends. Germline loops: CDR1 SGHVS, CDR2 FNYEAQ. The CDR3 has 13 amino acids. The CDR3 sequence: CASSHTSNTEAFF. CDR3 coding DNA: TGTGCCAGCAGCCACACGTCGAACACTGAAGCTTTCTTT.

The chain joins TRBV15 to TRBJ1-6, with D perhaps TRBD1 (5 bases). V lost 5 bases to trimming and J lost 7 bases, with 15 bases between them. The CDR3 is 15 residues long. From germline, CDR1 is LNHNV and CDR2 YYDKDF (reference sequence). The CDR3 loop is CATSGPRGLNSPLHF. The CDR3 DNA is TGTGCCACCAGCGGGCCCCGGGGGTTAAATTCACCCCTCCACTTT.

This clone appeared a few times. The rearrangement uses TRBV24-1 and TRBJ2-7, with a possible D match to TRBD1 (6 bases). Trimming pared 6 bases from V and 3 bases from J, leaving 17 bases between. The CDR3 contains 15 residues. Germline assignment: CDR1 KGHDR and CDR2 SFDVKD. CDR3 nucleotide sequence: TGTGCCACCAGTTCCCCGGCCAAGGGGGTCTACGAGCAGTACTTC. As protein: CATSSPAKGVYEQYF.

This rearrangement joins TRBV5-1 to TRBJ1-6, with 8 bases fitting TRBD1. Germline V gives CDR1 SGHRS, CDR2 YFSETQ. The CDR3 has 15 amino acids. Trimming cost V 0 bases and J 6 bases; bases outside gene matches: 2. The CDR3 nucleotides read TGCGCCAGCAGCTTGGGGCAGGGGGCTAATTCACCCCTCCACTTT. As protein: CASSLGQGANSPLHF.

J is TRBJ2-7 and V is TRBV28; D possibly corresponds to TRBD2 (6 bases). Germline V gene lookup returns CDR1 MDHEN and CDR2 SYDVKM. The V end lost 5 bases, the J end lost 3 bases, and 14 bases lay between the germline ends. CDR3 length: 14 amino acids. The DNA of the CDR3 is TGTGCCAGCAGTACTCCGGGAGTGAGCTACGAGCAGTACTTC. It specifies CASSTPGVSYEQYF.

This chain links TRBV25-1 with TRBJ2-2; 11 nucleotides line up with TRBD2. Germline CDR1 is MGHDK and CDR2 is SYGVNS. CDR3 length equals 17 residues. The V segment lost 2 bases and the J segment 5 bases; nucleotides outside the gene matches: 7. CDR3 loop: CASSEDTSGSPTGELFF. CDR3 DNA sequence: TGTGCCAGCAGTGAAGACACTAGCGGGAGTCCAACCGGGGAGCTGTTTTTT.

This clone has just one count. This sequence joins TRBV7-2 and TRBJ2-1, with TRBD2 identical over 7 bases. Trimming at V came to 5 bases and at J to 1 base, leaving 8 bases not matched to a gene. Germline V gene lookup returns CDR1 SGHTA and CDR2 FQGNSA. The length of the CDR3 is 16 residues. The CDR3 nucleotides read TGTGCCAGCAGCCCTACGCCGGGAGGATCCTACAATGAGCAGTTCTTC. It specifies CASSPTPGGSYNEQFF.

The rearrangement uses TRBV6-5 and TRBJ2-2; 11 positions agree with TRBD2. In germline, CDR1 is MNHEY, CDR2 SVGAGI. CDR3 length: 15 residues. The junction had 6 bases not matched to a gene; V was cut back by 6 bases and J by 6 bases. CDR3 DNA sequence: TGTGCCAGCAGGAAGACTAGCGGGACTCCCGGGGAGCTGTTTTTT. This sequence encodes CASRKTSGTPGELFF.

V gene TRBV14 combines with J gene TRBJ2-1; the D is unclear. The CDR3 is made up of 18 amino acids. The germline V and J ends were trimmed by 0 bases and 0 bases, with 15 bases remaining between them. Germline V CDR1 and CDR2: SGHDN, FVKESK. CDR3 in DNA: TGTGCCAGCAGCCAAGATAAATTAAGCTCTTACTCCTACAATGAGCAGTTCTTC. The encoded protein is CASSQDKLSSYSYNEQFF.

V gene TRBV9 combines with J gene TRBJ1-2; a possible D gene is TRBD1 (5 bases). The CDR3 is 11 residues long. The germline gives CDR1 SGDLS, CDR2 YYNGEE. Between the trimmed V and J ends, which lost 5 bases and 7 bases, there was a span of 9 bases. The CDR3 DNA reads as TGTGCCAGCAGTGGGAGGGGTGGCTACACCTTC. Translating it yields CASSGRGGYTF.

A single count supports this clone. The gene calls are TRBV2 and TRBJ1-5; D is perhaps TRBD1 (5 bases). The V gene lost 4 bases and the J gene lost 6 bases, with 13 bases spanning the gap. Germline CDR1 is SNHLY and CDR2 is FYNNEI. The CDR3 spans 14 residues. DNA for the CDR3: TGTGCCAGCAGTGGGCTTAGGGGAAGTCAGCCCCAGCATTTT. Translating it yields CASSGLRGSQPQHF.

The rearrangement uses TRBV6-5 and TRBJ1-1, with a possible D match to TRBD1 (6 bases). There are 13 residues in the CDR3. Germline CDR1 is MNHEY and CDR2 is SVGAGI. The V end lost 6 bases, the J end lost 12 bases, and 20 bases lay between the germline ends. CDR3 sequence (DNA): TGTGCCAGCAGATTAACAGGGTCTGTTCAAACTTTCTTT. Its translation: CASRLTGSVQTFF.